One sample yielded the 32 T cell receptor beta chains listed below, sequenced in a study of blood T cell repertoires in COVID-19. Assay used: immunoSEQ multiplex PCR; TCRdb lists only in-frame clones, some missing. The repertoire consists of fewer than 200,000 clones, with roughly 80% occurring once and the leading ten covering 4% to 6.5%. Material: PBMCs or T cells enriched from blood (not recorded which). The receptors were sampled from a woman aged 55 to 70 with acute COVID-19.

This chain uses TRBV19 with TRBJ2-3; 11 positions match TRBD1. This CDR3 is built from 16 residues. Germline assignment: CDR1 LNHDA and CDR2 SQIVND (reference sequence). Trimming cost V 5 bases and J 7 bases; bases outside gene matches: 11. DNA of the CDR3: TGTGCCAGTAGTTTCGGCGGACAGGGGGCGCGAAATACGCAGTATTTT. Translated: CASSFGGQGARNTQYF.

The chain is built from TRBV7-2 and TRBJ2-1; D perhaps matches TRBD1 (5 bases). Germline V gene data show CDR1 as SGHTA and CDR2 as FQGNSA. This CDR3 region has 16 residues. Trimming took off 5 bases at V and 0 bases at J, with 14 bases between the two ends. CDR3 nucleotide sequence: TGTGCCAGCAGCCTACCCCAGGGCATCTCCTACAATGAGCAGTTCTTC. Translation gives CASSLPQGISYNEQFF.

The rearrangement links TRBV7-2 to TRBJ2-1; 10 bases are a match to TRBD1. The CDR3 sequence is 17 residues long. CDR1 is SGHTA and CDR2 is FQGNSA in the germline V gene. After removal of 5 bases from V and 3 bases from J, the junction contained 10 bases not matched to a gene. In DNA form, the CDR3 reads TGTGCCAGCAGCGGACTTCCGGGACAGGGGCGCTACAATGAGCAGTTCTTC. This encodes CASSGLPGQGRYNEQFF.

The genes are TRBV11-3 and TRBJ1-1, with D possibly being TRBD1 (5 bases). V was shortened by 5 bases and J by 11 bases, with 15 bases between the two germline ends. The CDR3 consists of 12 residues. Germline V CDR1 and CDR2: SGHNT, YENEEA. Here the CDR3 DNA reads TGTGCCAGCAGCCCCCCGGGGGGGAGTGCTTTCTTT. Translation: CASSPPGGSAFF.

This sequence joins TRBV28 and TRBJ2-6; D remains unclear. The CDR3 contains 15 residues. V was trimmed by 2 bases and J by 2 bases, leaving 7 bases between them. Germline CDR1 MDHEN, CDR2 SYDVKM. The CDR3 nucleotides are TGTGCCAGCAGTTTAGCAGGTACTGGGGCCAACGTCCTGACTTTC. Protein product: CASSLAGTGANVLTF.

Here the CDR3 DNA reads TGTGCCAGCAGCCTATCCGGACAGGGGAGTTACGAGCAGTACGTC. It encodes CASSLSGQGSYEQYV. The chain combines TRBV7-2 with TRBJ2-7; TRBD1 aligns across 9 bases. V shed 5 bases and J 4 bases; nucleotides not matched to a gene: 9. The CDR3 is 15 residues long. Germline assignment: CDR1 SGHTA and CDR2 FQGNSA.

This chain connects TRBV9 to TRBJ2-1; 12 bases match TRBD2. The germline CDR1 and CDR2 sequences are SGDLS and YYNGEE. The CDR3 consists of 16 residues. The J segment lost 4 bases and the V segment lost 2 bases, leaving 4 bases of the junction unmatched. DNA of the CDR3: TGTGCCAGCAGCGTGACTAGCGGGGGATGGTACAATGAGCAGTTCTTC. It yields the protein CASSVTSGGWYNEQFF.

This chain joins TRBV7-8 and TRBJ1-5, with D unclear. The CDR3 sequence is 15 residues long. Per germline, CDR1 SGHVS and CDR2 FQNEAQ. Trimming pared 6 bases from V and 1 base from J, leaving 13 bases between. CDR3 loop: CASSMRRRSNQPQHF. The CDR3 DNA is TGTGCCAGCAGTATGCGTCGTCGCAGCAATCAGCCCCAGCATTTT.

This chain connects TRBV19 to TRBJ1-1; D may be TRBD1 (6 bases). The V and J ends lost 3 bases and 1 base respectively, with 9 bases between them. Germline V gene data show CDR1 as LNHDA and CDR2 as SQIVND (reference sequence). The CDR3 contains 14 residues. The CDR3 DNA is TGTGCCAGTAGTATGGGACACCCGAACACTGAAGCTTTCTTT. Residues: CASSMGHPNTEAFF.

The V and J genes are TRBV19 and TRBJ1-6, with 7 bases lining up with TRBD1. The CDR3 covers 15 residues. V shed 9 bases and J 7 bases; nucleotides not matched to a gene: 12. CDR1 is LNHDA and CDR2 is SQIVND in the germline V gene (reference sequence). CDR3 region: CASQPGTVGNSPLHF. For the CDR3, the DNA is TGTGCCAGCCAGCCCGGGACAGTGGGGAATTCACCCCTCCACTTT.

The rearrangement links TRBV3-1 (or the pseudogene TRBV3-2) to TRBJ1-2; D not resolved. V was shortened by 1 base and J by 2 bases, with 11 bases between the two germline ends. This CDR3 comprises 15 residues. Germline V lookup: CDR1 LGHDT, CDR2 YNNKEL (reference sequence). Here the CDR3 DNA reads TGTGCCAGCAGCCAAGGAGAGGGCTCCAACTATGGCTACACCTTC. It translates to CASSQGEGSNYGYTF.

The V gene is TRBV11-2, the J gene TRBJ1-2; 8 nucleotides match TRBD1. Trimming at V came to 5 bases and at J to 5 bases, leaving 13 bases not matched to a gene. The CDR3 has 16 residues. Germline-derived CDR1 and CDR2 are SGHAT and FQNNGV. The CDR3 sequence is CASSGQGKEFGYGYTF. In nucleotides, the CDR3 is TGTGCCAGCAGCGGACAGGGAAAGGAATTTGGGTATGGCTACACCTTC.

The chain has TRBV27 and TRBJ1-2, with TRBD1 matching over 9 bases. With 6 bases clipped from V and 3 bases from J, the junction kept 8 bases outside the gene matches. This CDR3 is built from 15 residues. Germline lookup yields CDR1 MNHEY and CDR2 SMNVEV (reference sequence). CDR3 bases: TGTGCCAGCAGAACCTCGGGACAGGGAGACTATGGCTACACCTTC. Translating it yields CASRTSGQGDYGYTF.

The rearrangement uses TRBV19 and TRBJ1-5; D is undetermined. Trimming removed 7 bases at V and 1 base at J, with 20 bases between. Germline V gives CDR1 LNHDA, CDR2 SQIVND (reference sequence). The CDR3 spans 17 residues. CDR3 in amino acids: CASTIWRGRLSNQPQHF. The CDR3 nucleotides read TGTGCCAGTACCATTTGGAGAGGGCGATTAAGCAATCAGCCCCAGCATTTT.

This clone occurred once. V is TRBV15 and J is TRBJ2-3; the D gene is possibly TRBD1 (6 bases). The CDR3 consists of 14 residues. Trimming removed 11 bases from V and 0 bases from J, with 15 bases in between. Germline CDR1 LNHNV, CDR2 YYDKDF (reference sequence). CDR3 DNA sequence: TGTGCCGCTGCAGGGGTCCTCAGCACAGATACGCAGTATTTT. It specifies CAAAGVLSTDTQYF.

V gene TRBV12-3 or TRBV12-4 combines with J gene TRBJ1-3; D uncertain. V was clipped by 0 bases and J by 13 bases, with 13 bases between them. This CDR3 contains 13 residues. In DNA form, the CDR3 reads TGTGCCAGCAGTTTAGCGCCGAGCCGCTCAATATATTTT. Translating gives CASSLAPSRSIYF.

V usage is TRBV6-5 and J usage is TRBJ2-7; 8 bases agree with TRBD2. Germline CDR1 reads MNHEY; CDR2 reads SVGAGI. The CDR3 runs to 15 residues. Trimming at V came to 6 bases and at J to 3 bases, leaving 10 bases not matched to a gene. CDR3 DNA sequence: TGTGCCAGCAGCCAACAGCTTAGCGGGATCTACGAGCAGTACTTC. Its protein is CASSQQLSGIYEQYF.

This chain uses TRBV6-2 or TRBV6-3 with TRBJ2-1, with D possibly being TRBD1 (5 bases). V was trimmed by 3 bases and J by 1 base, leaving 13 bases between them. In germline, CDR1 is MNHEY, CDR2 SVGEGT. The CDR3 runs 16 residues. In DNA, the CDR3 is TGTGCCAGCAGTTATTTAGGGTCAGGGTCCTACAATGAGCAGTTCTTC. This gives the protein CASSYLGSGSYNEQFF.

This clone appeared a few times. The CDR3 nucleotides are TGTGCCAGCAGCTCACCCCCAACAGGGGACTCACCCCTCCACTTT. The encoded protein is CASSSPPTGDSPLHF. J is TRBJ1-6 and V is TRBV27, with TRBD1 matching 7 bases. V lost 6 bases and J lost 10; bases outside the gene matches: 12. Germline loops: CDR1 MNHEY, CDR2 SMNVEV (reference sequence). This CDR3 comprises 15 residues.

The chain couples TRBV6-2 or TRBV6-3 to TRBJ1-5; D is undetermined. Trimming shortened V by 6 bases and J by 7 bases, and 13 bases separated the two germline ends. The CDR3 covers 13 residues. The germline gives CDR1 MNHEY, CDR2 SVGEGT. CDR3 DNA sequence: TGTGCCAGCAGCCGTGAGATTCGACAGCCCCAGCATTTT. It codes for CASSREIRQPQHF.

This chain uses TRBV27 with TRBJ1-1, with TRBD1 matching 11 bases. The CDR3 spans 16 residues. Germline loops: CDR1 MNHEY, CDR2 SMNVEV (reference sequence). Trimming removed 0 bases from V and 6 bases from J; junction bases left unmatched: 6. DNA for the CDR3: TGTGCCAGCAGTTTATCAGCCCGGACAGGGGGCGCTGAAGCTTTCTTT. This gives the protein CASSLSARTGGAEAFF.

This chain uses TRBV24-1 with TRBJ2-3; D is perhaps TRBD1 (6 bases). The CDR3 has 12 residues. The V end was cut by 2 bases, the J end by 10 bases, with 9 bases between. Germline V CDR1 and CDR2: KGHDR, SFDVKD. The CDR3 DNA reads as TGTGCCACCAGTGATTACGGGACACCGCAGTATTTT. Translated, it gives CATSDYGTPQYF.

The chain is built from TRBV19 and TRBJ2-4; TRBD1 is a possible D gene (6 bases). Deletions cut 1 base from V and 5 bases from J, with 6 bases between. The CDR3 runs 13 residues. Looked up from germline, CDR1 is LNHDA and CDR2 is SQIVND (reference sequence). CDR3 sequence (DNA): TGTGCCAGTAGTATAGGGACAGAAAACATTCAGTACTTC. It encodes CASSIGTENIQYF.

This clone was detected once. The CDR3 here is CASSLEAGWVDTQYF. The DNA of the CDR3 is TGTGCCAGCAGCTTAGAAGCGGGGTGGGTAGATACGCAGTATTTT. The V and J genes are TRBV7-6 and TRBJ2-3; 7 nucleotides agree with TRBD2. This CDR3 spans 15 amino acids. Germline V lookup: CDR1 SGHVS, CDR2 FNYEAQ. J lost 5 bases, V lost 1 base, and 6 bases had no gene match.

The chain carries TRBV5-1 and TRBJ1-3; TRBD1 matches at 7 bases. Germline CDR1 and CDR2: SGHRS and YFSETQ. This CDR3 comprises 15 residues. The ends lost 4 bases at V and 2 bases at J; junction bases unmatched: 6. The CDR3 nucleotides are TGCGCCAGCAGCCATCAGGGGGACCCTGGAAACACCATATATTTT. Translated, it gives CASSHQGDPGNTIYF.

This sequence joins TRBV24-1 and TRBJ1-1; the match to TRBD1 covers 8 bases. CDR1 KGHDR and CDR2 SFDVKD come from the germline V gene. The CDR3 extends over 13 amino acids. After removal of 6 bases from V and 4 bases from J, the junction contained 3 bases not matched to a gene. The CDR3 DNA follows: TGTGCCACCAGTCAGGGGGCGGGCACTGAAGCTTTCTTT. Amino acid sequence: CATSQGAGTEAFF.

The gene calls are TRBV6-5 and TRBJ2-5, with TRBD1 as a possible D gene (5 bases). Germline loops: CDR1 MNHEY, CDR2 SVGAGI. Trimming shortened V by 5 bases and J by 2 bases, and 9 bases separated the two germline ends. The CDR3 is 13 amino acids. This CDR3 is CASSLTEQETQYF. The CDR3 nucleotides are TGTGCCAGCAGTCTGACAGAACAAGAGACCCAGTACTTC.

The chain is built from TRBV9 and TRBJ1-3; D unclear. The V and J ends lost 8 bases and 1 base respectively, with 10 bases between them. Germline V gives CDR1 SGDLS, CDR2 YYNGEE. The CDR3 runs 13 residues. The CDR3 region is CASGERSGNTIYF. The CDR3, as DNA: TGTGCCAGTGGAGAGCGTTCTGGAAACACCATATATTTT.

This sequence joins TRBV2 and TRBJ2-4; 7 bases are a match to TRBD1. The V gene end was trimmed by 4 bases and the J gene end by 0 bases; junction bases not matched to a gene: 12. Germline V gives CDR1 SNHLY, CDR2 FYNNEI. The CDR3 extends over 18 amino acids. The CDR3 nucleotides are TGTGCCAGCAGTGCCGATTTAACGGGACAGCTAGCCAAAAACATTCAGTACTTC. Translating gives CASSADLTGQLAKNIQYF.

The chain joins TRBV6-6 to TRBJ1-6; no definite D call. This CDR3 is 15 amino acids long. Trimming shortened V by 5 bases and J by 2 bases, and 10 bases separated the two germline ends. The germline gives CDR1 MNHNY, CDR2 SVGAGI (reference sequence). The DNA of the CDR3 is TGTGCCAGCAGTCCCGAGAGCCCCTATAATTCACCCCTCCACTTT. Translating gives CASSPESPYNSPLHF.

This clone was counted only a few times. J is TRBJ2-7 and V is TRBV2, with 7 bases lining up with TRBD2. The CDR3 has 14 residues. With 6 bases clipped from V and 5 bases from J, the junction kept 10 bases outside the gene matches. Germline V gene data show CDR1 as SNHLY and CDR2 as FYNNEI. In DNA, the CDR3 is TGTGCCAGCAGCCGCGGGAGATCCGTGAACGAGCAGTACTTC. This encodes CASSRGRSVNEQYF.

This sequence joins TRBV6-5 and TRBJ1-2; the D is unclear. Germline V gene sequence: CDR1 MNHEY, CDR2 SVGAGI. Trimming cost V 6 bases and J 3 bases, with 17 bases left between them. CDR3 size: 15 residues. The CDR3 sequence: CASSLGLLSDYGYTF. The CDR3, as DNA: TGTGCCAGCAGCCTCGGTCTTCTGTCGGACTATGGCTACACCTTC.